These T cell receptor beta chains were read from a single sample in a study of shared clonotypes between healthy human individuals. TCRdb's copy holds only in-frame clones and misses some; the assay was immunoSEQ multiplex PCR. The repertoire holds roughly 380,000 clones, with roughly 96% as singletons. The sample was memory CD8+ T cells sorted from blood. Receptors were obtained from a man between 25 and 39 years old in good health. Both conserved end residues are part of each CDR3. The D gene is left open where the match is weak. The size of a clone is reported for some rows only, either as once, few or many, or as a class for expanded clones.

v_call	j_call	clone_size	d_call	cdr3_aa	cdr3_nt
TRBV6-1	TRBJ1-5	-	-	CASSWTASNQPQHF	TGTGCCAGCAGTTGGACAGCTAGCAATCAGCCCCAGCATTTT
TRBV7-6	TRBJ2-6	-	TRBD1	CASSLGTGGSGANVLTF	TGTGCCAGCAGCTTAGGTACAGGGGGCTCTGGGGCCAACGTCCTGACTTTC
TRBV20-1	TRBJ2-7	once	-	CSPIPYEQYF	TGCAGTCCCATACCCTACGAGCAGTACTTC
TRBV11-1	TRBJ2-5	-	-	CASSFGPRETQYF	TGTGCCAGCAGCTTCGGCCCGAGGGAGACCCAGTACTTC
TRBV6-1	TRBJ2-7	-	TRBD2	CASKQAGPYEQYF	TGTGCCAGCAAGCAAGCGGGGCCCTACGAGCAGTACTTC
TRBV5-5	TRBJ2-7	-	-	CASSLIHVPSSYEQYF	TGTGCCAGCAGCTTGATCCACGTTCCCAGCTCCTACGAGCAGTACTTC
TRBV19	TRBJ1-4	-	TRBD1	CASSISFRDRGNEKLFF	TGTGCCAGTAGTATTTCGTTTCGGGACAGGGGAAATGAAAAACTGTTTTTT
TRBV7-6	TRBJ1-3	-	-	CASSPKGYGTGNTIYF	TGTGCCAGCAGCCCGAAGGGTTATGGTACGGGAAACACCATATATTTT
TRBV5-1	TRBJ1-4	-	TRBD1	CASSVEGGPNEKLFF	TGCGCCAGCAGCGTAGAAGGGGGCCCCAATGAAAAACTGTTTTTT
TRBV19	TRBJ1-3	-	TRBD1	CASSLWTGDENTIYF	TGTGCCAGTAGTCTCTGGACAGGAGATGAAAACACCATATATTTT
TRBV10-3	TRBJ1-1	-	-	CAISESRDTEAFF	TGTGCCATCAGTGAGTCGAGGGACACTGAAGCTTTCTTT
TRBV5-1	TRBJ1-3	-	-	CASSLTFTRSTSSGNTIYF	TGCGCCAGCAGCTTGACTTTTACCAGGTCGACCTCCTCTGGAAACACCATATATTTT
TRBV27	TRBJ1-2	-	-	CASSLGHNYGYTF	TGTGCCAGCAGTTTAGGACATAACTATGGCTACACCTTC
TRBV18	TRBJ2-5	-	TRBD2	CASSPTLAVQETQYF	TGTGCCAGCTCACCCACACTAGCGGTCCAAGAGACCCAGTACTTC
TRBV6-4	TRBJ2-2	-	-	CASSDRSKNTGELFF	TGTGCCAGCAGCGACAGGTCTAAGAACACCGGGGAGCTGTTTTTT
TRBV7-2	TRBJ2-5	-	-	CASSLMAGVGETQYF	TGTGCCAGCAGCTTAATGGCAGGGGTGGGAGAGACCCAGTACTTC
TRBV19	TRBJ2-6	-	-	CASSILQGTGANVLTF	TGTGCCAGTAGTATTCTGCAGGGTACTGGGGCCAACGTCCTGACTTTC
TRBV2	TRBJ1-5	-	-	CASSDRGNQPQHF	TGTGCCAGCAGTGACAGGGGCAATCAGCCCCAGCATTTT
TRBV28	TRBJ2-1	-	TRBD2	CASSLIASGGYNEQFF	TGTGCCAGCAGTTTAATAGCTAGCGGGGGTTACAATGAGCAGTTCTTC
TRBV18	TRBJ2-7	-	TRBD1	CASSPRDRGREQYF	TGTGCCAGCTCACCCCGGGACAGGGGGCGCGAGCAGTACTTC
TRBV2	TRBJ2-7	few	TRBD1	CASSAGGYEQYF	TGTGCCAGCAGTGCAGGGGGCTACGAGCAGTACTTC
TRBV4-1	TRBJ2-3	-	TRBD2	CASRREASGVDTQYF	TGCGCCAGCAGACGAGAGGCTAGCGGGGTAGATACGCAGTATTTT
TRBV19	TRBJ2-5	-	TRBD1	CASRLTGGWQETQYF	TGTGCCAGTAGGTTGACAGGGGGTTGGCAAGAGACCCAGTACTTC
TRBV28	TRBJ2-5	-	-	CASSSTGQETQYF	TGTGCCAGCAGTTCGACAGGTCAAGAGACCCAGTACTTC
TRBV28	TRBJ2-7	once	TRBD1	CASSTGQGGYEQYF	TGTGCCAGCAGTACCGGACAGGGCGGGTACGAGCAGTACTTC
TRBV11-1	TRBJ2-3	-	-	CASSLGQAGVTDTQYF	TGTGCCAGCAGCTTAGGTCAGGCGGGTGTCACAGATACGCAGTATTTT
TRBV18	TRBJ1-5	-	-	CASSDSGPRQPQHF	TGTGCCAGCTCAGATTCAGGGCCCAGGCAGCCCCAGCATTTT
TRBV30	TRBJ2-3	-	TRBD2	CAWSGPGREHSSGDTQYF	TGTGCCTGGAGTGGACCTGGGCGGGAGCACTCCAGCGGAGATACGCAGTATTTT
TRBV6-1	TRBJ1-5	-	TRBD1	CASNGQGGYNQPQHF	TGTGCCAGCAATGGGCAGGGGGGTTACAATCAGCCCCAGCATTTT
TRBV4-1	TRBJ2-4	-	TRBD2	CASSRLAGIAKNIQYF	TGCGCCAGCAGCCGACTAGCTGGCATAGCCAAAAACATTCAGTACTTC
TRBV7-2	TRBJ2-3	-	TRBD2	CASSLVISSGSTDTQYF	TGTGCCAGCAGCTTGGTCATTTCTAGCGGTAGCACAGATACGCAGTATTTT